What follows are 17 T cell receptor beta chains derived from one specimen sequenced in a study of T-cell reconstitution after alpha-beta-depleted transplantation in children. Unique molecular identifiers were incorporated during preparation of the TCRbeta library. TCRdb re-called the PCR reads through MiXCR, storing one row per CDR3 protein. The table has about 200,000 distinct CDR3 sequences, approximately 8% seen once. Sequenced material: PBMCs, mostly from graft donor cells, taken 360 days after TCRalphabeta/CD19-depleted stem cell transplant. Source of these receptors: a male patient aged 2-15 years who had a stem cell transplant for acute myeloid leukemia, so the T cells may come from the graft donor.

There are a few counts of this clonotype. The rearrangement joins TRBV7-3 to TRBJ2-3; 7 bases map to TRBD2. The CDR3 has 18 amino acids. Germline assignment: CDR1 SGHTA and CDR2 FQGTGA. Trimming took 5 bases from V and 3 from J; bases not matched to a gene: 17. In DNA form, the CDR3 reads TGTGCCAGCAGCGGACGGAGGGGAGGCGGGAGTGAGACAGATACGCAGTATTTT. The encoded protein is CASSGRRGGGSETDTQYF.

This clonotype turned up a few times. The rearrangement uses TRBV12-3 or TRBV12-4 and TRBJ2-1; no firm D call. Trimming cost V 8 bases and J 0 bases, with 14 bases left between them. The CDR3 sequence is 15 residues long. Here the CDR3 reads CASVAFSSSYNEQFF. The CDR3 nucleotides read TGTGCCAGCGTGGCTTTCTCCAGCTCCTACAATGAGCAGTTCTTC.

V usage is TRBV12-3 or TRBV12-4 and J usage is TRBJ1-1; a possible D gene is TRBD1 (5 bases). The ends were cut back, 2 bases at V and 3 bases at J, with 19 bases in the middle. The CDR3 consists of 17 residues. CDR3 sequence (DNA): TGTGCCAGCAGTTTAAGGGCAGGGTCGGAGGTAGACACTGAAGCTTTCTTT. The encoded protein is CASSLRAGSEVDTEAFF.

For this clonotype: One end of the junction does not line up with germline, which may come from a read error. J is TRBJ2-1 and V is TRBV24-1; no reliable D call. In germline, CDR1 is KGHDR, CDR2 SFDVKD. CDR3 length: 14 amino acids. The CDR3 region is CATSDPGLDNGQFF. The CDR3 DNA sequence: TGTGCCACCAGTGATCCCGGGCTTGACAATGGGCAGTTCTTC.

The chain recombines TRBV6-2 or TRBV6-3 with TRBJ2-2; the D gene is possibly TRBD2 (5 bases). Germline values: CDR1 MNHEY, CDR2 SVGEGT. V was clipped by 0 bases and J by 2 bases, with 10 bases between them. The CDR3 contains 16 residues. The chain's CDR3 is CASSYSRTPNTGELFF. CDR3 DNA: TGTGCCAGCAGTTACTCGAGGACTCCCAACACCGGGGAGCTGTTTTTT.

This clonotype showed up just a few times. The CDR3 coding sequence is TGTGCCAGCAGTCCCGGGACAGGGCACTACGAGCAGTACTTC. This translates into CASSPGTGHYEQYF. J is TRBJ2-7 and V is TRBV2; 9 bases are a match to TRBD1. Germline values: CDR1 SNHLY, CDR2 FYNNEI. The CDR3 sequence is 14 residues long. With V trimmed by 5 bases and J by 3 bases, 5 bases remained unmatched. Full variable domain (missing parts from reference TRBV2 and TRBJ2-7): EPEVTQTPSHQVTQMGQEVILRCVPISNHLYFYWYRQILGQKVEFLVSFYNNEISEKSEIFDDQFSVERPDGSNFTLKIRSTKLEDSAMYFCASSPGTGHYEQYFGPGTRLTVT.

This sequence joins TRBV10-3 and TRBJ1-2; weak D call: TRBD1 (5 bases). The CDR3 is 12 residues long. CDR1 is ENHRY, CDR2 SYGVKD, per germline. V lost 3 bases to trimming and J lost 7 bases, with 9 bases between them. The CDR3 nucleotides are TGTGCCATCAGTGATATAAGGGGTGGCTACACCTTC. Protein product: CAISDIRGGYTF.

This clonotype was detected only a few times. The chain has TRBV20-1 and TRBJ2-3; D not certain. Trimming took off 2 bases at V and 0 bases at J, with 12 bases between the two ends. The CDR3 is 15 residues long. Germline V gives CDR1 DFQATT, CDR2 SNEGSKA (reference sequence). The CDR3 here is CSARWAVDSTDTQYF. For the CDR3, the DNA is TGCAGTGCTAGATGGGCCGTGGACAGCACAGATACGCAGTATTTT.

This clonotype has just a few counts. The chain employs TRBV12-3 or TRBV12-4 and TRBJ1-2; a possible D gene is TRBD1 (5 bases). The ends were cut back, 1 base at V and 0 bases at J, with 9 bases in the middle. The CDR3 loop spans 15 amino acids. CDR3 sequence (DNA): TGTGCCAGCAGTTTAGGGGGCTCCTCTAACTATGGCTACACCTTC. Translation gives CASSLGGSSNYGYTF.

This clonotype turned up a few times. This chain connects TRBV2 to TRBJ1-1; D perhaps matches TRBD1 (5 bases). The CDR3 is 14 amino acids. Looked up from germline, CDR1 is SNHLY and CDR2 is FYNNEI. Trimming pared 4 bases from V and 1 base from J, leaving 10 bases between. The CDR3 DNA follows: TGTGCCAGCAGTGTTTTGGGACGGAACACTGAAGCTTTCTTT. Protein product: CASSVLGRNTEAFF.

This clonotype has just a few counts. The chain recombines TRBV29-1 with TRBJ2-2, with D unresolved. The CDR3 consists of 14 residues. Germline V lookup: CDR1 SQVTM, CDR2 ANQGSEA. Trimming took 2 bases from V and 1 from J, leaving 8 bases between them. CDR3 in amino acids: CSVERRRNTGELFF. The DNA for the CDR3 is TGCAGCGTTGAACGACGGAGGAACACCGGGGAGCTGTTTTTT.

There are many counts of this clonotype. The chain is built from TRBV6-5 and TRBJ2-1; 12 bases agree with TRBD1. Germline V gene data show CDR1 as MNHEY and CDR2 as SVGAGI. The V and J ends lost 2 bases and 3 bases, in that order; junction bases with no gene match: 8. This CDR3 has 18 amino acids. The CDR3 protein is CASSYHRDRGQGYNEQFF. The DNA of the CDR3 is TGTGCCAGCAGTTACCACCGGGACAGGGGGCAGGGCTACAATGAGCAGTTCTTC.

Only a few counts were recorded for this clonotype. The gene calls are TRBV12-3 or TRBV12-4 and TRBJ2-2, with unresolved D. This CDR3 is 15 amino acids long. V was trimmed by 5 bases and J by 0 bases, leaving 10 bases between them. The CDR3 spells CASSPRSANTGELFF. The CDR3, as DNA: TGTGCCAGCAGTCCCCGATCCGCGAACACCGGGGAGCTGTTTTTT.

This clonotype has just a few counts. The rearrangement uses TRBV2 and TRBJ2-5; weak D call: TRBD2 (6 bases). The germline V gene encodes CDR1 SNHLY and CDR2 FYNNEI. The CDR3 covers 12 residues. Trimming shortened V by 4 bases and J by 5 bases, and 8 bases separated the two germline ends. The CDR3 nucleotides read TGTGCCAGCAGTGGGGGGGTGGAGACCCAGTACTTC. This translates into CASSGGVETQYF.

This clonotype was seen only a few times. One junction end disagrees with the germline gene, perhaps due to a read error. The J gene is TRBJ1-2, the V gene TRBV15; D is uncertain. From germline, CDR1 is LNHNV and CDR2 YYDKDF (reference sequence). This CDR3 has 12 residues. This CDR3 is CATSRDGRLIAF. As DNA, the CDR3 is TGTGCCACCAGCAGAGATGGTCGGCTTATCGCCTTC.

This clonotype has a count of ten or more. The V call is TRBV4-2, the J call TRBJ2-2; D is undetermined. CDR1 is LGHNA and CDR2 is YNFKEQ in the germline V gene. The CDR3 extends over 14 amino acids. The V end was cut by 0 bases, the J end by 4 bases, with 6 bases between. The CDR3 sequence: CASSQDRVTGELFF. The CDR3 nucleotides read TGTGCCAGCAGCCAAGATCGGGTCACCGGGGAGCTGTTTTTT.

This chain links TRBV12-3 or TRBV12-4 with TRBJ2-2; 7 bases map to TRBD1. The CDR3 has 16 amino acids. The trim removed 2 bases at V and 5 bases at J, leaving 8 bases unmatched. For the CDR3, the DNA is TGTGCCAGCAGTTTAAAACCGACAGGGTTAACCGGGGAGCTGTTTTTT. Its translation: CASSLKPTGLTGELFF.